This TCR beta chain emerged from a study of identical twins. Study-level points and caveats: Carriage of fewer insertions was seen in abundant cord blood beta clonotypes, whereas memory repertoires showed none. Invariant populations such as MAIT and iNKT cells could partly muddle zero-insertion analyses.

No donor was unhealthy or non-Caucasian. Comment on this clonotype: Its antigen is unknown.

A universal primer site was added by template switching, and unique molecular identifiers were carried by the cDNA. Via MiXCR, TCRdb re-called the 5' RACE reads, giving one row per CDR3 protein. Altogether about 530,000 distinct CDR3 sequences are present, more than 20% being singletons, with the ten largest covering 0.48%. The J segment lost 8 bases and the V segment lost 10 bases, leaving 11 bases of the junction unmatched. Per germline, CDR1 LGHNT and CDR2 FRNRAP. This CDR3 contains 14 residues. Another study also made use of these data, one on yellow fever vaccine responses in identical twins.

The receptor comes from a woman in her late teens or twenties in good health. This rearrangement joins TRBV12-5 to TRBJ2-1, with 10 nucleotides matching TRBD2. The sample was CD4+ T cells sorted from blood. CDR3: CATHKPSGSDEQFF. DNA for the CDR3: TGTGCTACCCACAAACCTAGCGGGAGCGATGAGCAGTTCTTC.